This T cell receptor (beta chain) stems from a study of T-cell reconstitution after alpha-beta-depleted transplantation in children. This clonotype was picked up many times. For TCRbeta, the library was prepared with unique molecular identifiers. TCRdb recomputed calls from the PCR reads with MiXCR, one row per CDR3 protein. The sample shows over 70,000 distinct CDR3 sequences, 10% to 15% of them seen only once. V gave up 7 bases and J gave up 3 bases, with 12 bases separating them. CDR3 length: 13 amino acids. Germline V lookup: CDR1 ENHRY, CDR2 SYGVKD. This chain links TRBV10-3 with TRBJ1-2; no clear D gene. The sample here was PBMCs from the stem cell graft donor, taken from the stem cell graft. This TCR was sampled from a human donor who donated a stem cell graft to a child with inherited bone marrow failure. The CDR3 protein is CAITGGLDYGYTF. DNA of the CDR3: TGTGCCATCACTGGCGGGCTCGACTATGGCTACACCTTC.